The 9 T cell receptor beta chains below come from one sample, sequenced in a study of blood T cell repertoires in COVID-19. Generated by immunoSEQ multiplex PCR, the TCRdb table keeps only in-frame clones and is missing some. The table records 150,000 to 200,000 clones, roughly nine tenths of them present only once. Sequenced sample: peripheral blood. These receptors were obtained from a woman between 55 and 75 years old with COVID-19, enrolled during active disease.

The chain links TRBV11-2 to TRBJ2-7, with 15 bases fitting TRBD2. This CDR3 region has 16 residues. CDR1 is SGHAT, CDR2 FQNNGV, per germline. Trimming took 5 bases from V and 7 from J; bases not matched to a gene: 9. The CDR3: CASSTGTSGRTGEQYF. CDR3 DNA: TGTGCCAGCAGCACCGGGACTAGCGGGAGGACGGGAGAGCAGTACTTC.

This chain links TRBV11-2 with TRBJ2-7; 8 nucleotides agree with TRBD1. V trimming: 5 bases; J trimming: 4 bases; junction bases outside the gene matches: 7. The length of the CDR3 is 14 residues. Germline V gives CDR1 SGHAT, CDR2 FQNNGV. This chain's CDR3 is CASSRAGGAYEQYF. The CDR3 bases are TGTGCCAGCAGCCGAGCAGGGGGCGCTTACGAGCAGTACTTC.

This sequence joins TRBV7-9 and TRBJ2-7; the match to TRBD1 covers 7 bases. This CDR3 contains 15 residues. J lost 2 bases, V lost 5 bases, and 9 bases had no gene match. In germline, CDR1 is SEHNR, CDR2 FQNEAQ (reference sequence). The CDR3 coding sequence is TGTGCCAGCAGCCATGGACAGGATCCCACCTACGAGCAGTACTTC. This codes for CASSHGQDPTYEQYF.

The chain combines TRBV29-1 with TRBJ1-2; D is unresolved. The CDR3 spans 13 residues. Germline V lookup: CDR1 SQVTM, CDR2 ANQGSEA. V shed 6 bases and J shed 5 bases, with 16 bases lying between them. CDR3 DNA sequence: TGCAGCGTAAAAATCCCAGGTGATTATGGCTACACCTTC. Its translation is CSVKIPGDYGYTF.

The J gene is TRBJ1-4, the V gene TRBV2; unclear D gene. Trimming took off 2 bases at V and 8 bases at J, with 9 bases between the two ends. The CDR3 has 13 residues. Germline CDR1 reads SNHLY; CDR2 reads FYNNEI. The CDR3 coding sequence is TGTGCCAGCAGTGAAACGGGAGGCGAAAAACTGTTTTTT. This gives the protein CASSETGGEKLFF.

Turning to this clone: The same CDR3 arises from other DNA sequences in this sample as well. The CDR3 here is CAWSVGRGQPQHF. CDR3 coding DNA: TGTGCCTGGAGTGTAGGGCGGGGTCAGCCCCAGCATTTT. The V and J genes are TRBV30 and TRBJ1-5; D remains ambiguous. The germline CDR1 and CDR2 sequences are GTSNPN and SVGIG (reference sequence). The V and J ends lost 0 bases and 6 bases respectively, with 9 bases between them. CDR3 size: 13 residues.

This CDR3 reads CALSRDSSLYEQYF. CDR3 nucleotides: TGTGCCTTAAGCCGGGACAGCTCCCTCTACGAGCAGTACTTC. The rearrangement joins TRBV30 to TRBJ2-7; 7 bases are a match to TRBD1. V trimming: 7 bases; J trimming: 3 bases; junction bases outside the gene matches: 12. CDR3 length equals 14 residues. The germline CDR1 and CDR2 sequences are GTSNPN and SVGIG (reference sequence).

The chain has TRBV24-1 and TRBJ1-5; TRBD1 matches 11 bases. Trimming cost V 7 bases and J 2 bases; bases outside gene matches: 15. The germline gives CDR1 KGHDR, CDR2 SFDVKD. The CDR3 runs 19 residues. CDR3 region: CATRGSPGQGEWGNQPQHF. In DNA form, the CDR3 reads TGTGCCACCAGGGGCTCTCCGGGACAGGGGGAATGGGGCAATCAGCCCCAGCATTTT.

The chain links TRBV18 to TRBJ2-1; 10 nucleotides align to TRBD1. Germline CDR1 reads KGHSH; CDR2 reads LQKENI. The CDR3 is made up of 14 amino acids. The V segment lost 5 bases and the J segment 4 bases; nucleotides outside the gene matches: 2. The CDR3 is CASSGQGGYNEQFF. CDR3 bases: TGTGCCAGCTCAGGACAGGGGGGATACAATGAGCAGTTCTTC.